These T cell receptor beta chains were read from a single sample in a study of OX40 agonist ivuxolimab in advanced cancers. Method: immunoSEQ multiplex PCR; TCRdb's copy keeps in-frame clones and lacks some. The repertoire holds tens of thousands of clones, with approximately 86% as singletons. The sample in question was CD4+ or CD8+ T cells sorted from blood, obtained in a trial of the OX40 agonist ivuxolimab. The receptors here all came from an adult with an advanced solid tumor such as melanoma, head and neck, liver or kidney cancer. The CDR3 runs from the conserved cysteine through the conserved F or W. The D gene is left open where the match is weak. A row's size may be missing; if present it is once, few, many or a size class.

j_call clone_size v_call d_call cdr3_aa cdr3_nt
TRBJ1-5 NA TRBV18 NA CASSPLPGDQPQHF TGTGCCAGCTCACCACTCCCAGGGGACCAGCCCCAGCATTTT
TRBJ2-7 NA TRBV15 TRBD1 CATSRGQGENEQYF TGTGCCACCAGCAGAGGACAGGGGGAAAACGAGCAGTACTTC
TRBJ2-6 NA TRBV28 NA CASSLVGANVLTF TGTGCCAGCAGTTTGGTGGGGGCCAACGTCCTGACTTTC
TRBJ2-5 NA TRBV5-6 NA CASSLGGLQGTQYF TGTGCCAGCAGCTTGGGCGGACTCCAGGGAACCCAGTACTTC
TRBJ2-3 few TRBV15 TRBD2 CATSTLRTSGDTDTQYF TGTGCCACCAGCACCCTGAGAACTAGCGGGGACACAGATACGCAGTATTTT
TRBJ1-5 NA TRBV27 TRBD1 CASSPDGTGVVQPQHF TGTGCCAGCAGTCCCGACGGGACAGGGGTGGTTCAGCCCCAGCATTTT
TRBJ2-5 NA TRBV19 TRBD1 CASSLDRGRETQYF TGTGCCAGTAGTCTAGACAGGGGTCGGGAGACCCAGTACTTC
TRBJ2-4 NA TRBV28 NA CASSLTGILAKNIQYF TGTGCCAGCAGTTTAACGGGCATCCTAGCCAAAAACATTCAGTACTTC
TRBJ2-1 once TRBV4-3 NA CASSFGTTGYNEQFF TGCGCCAGCAGCTTCGGGACCACGGGTTACAATGAGCAGTTCTTC
TRBJ2-7 NA TRBV7-9 NA CASSLELGEQYF TGTGCCAGCAGCTTAGAACTGGGGGAGCAGTACTTC
TRBJ1-2 once TRBV9 NA CASSVRDTIYGYTF TGTGCCAGCAGCGTGCGGGACACCATCTATGGCTACACCTTC
TRBJ1-5 NA TRBV6-5 TRBD1 CASTMPGGNQPQHF TGTGCCAGCACAATGCCAGGGGGCAACCAGCCCCAGCATTTT
TRBJ1-3 NA TRBV5-6 NA CASSLGHLSSGNTIYF TGTGCCAGCAGCTTGGGGCACCTGAGCTCTGGAAACACCATATATTTT
TRBJ1-1 NA TRBV25-1 TRBD1 CASSVTGGGEAFF TGTGCCAGCAGTGTGACAGGGGGCGGTGAAGCTTTCTTT
TRBJ2-2 NA TRBV10-3 NA CAIKDMGTGTGELFF TGTGCCATCAAAGACATGGGAACGGGCACCGGGGAGCTGTTTTTT
TRBJ2-1 NA TRBV29-1 TRBD2 CSVGGGPPYNEQFF TGCAGCGTGGGGGGAGGGCCGCCATACAATGAGCAGTTCTTC
TRBJ2-3 NA TRBV30 TRBD2 CAWSSRGRTDTQYF TGTGCCTGGAGTTCACGCGGGAGAACAGATACGCAGTATTTT
TRBJ1-2 NA TRBV15 NA CATSREGGYGYTF TGTGCCACCAGTCGGGAGGGCGGCTATGGCTACACCTTC
TRBJ2-3 NA TRBV5-1 NA CASSRGASDTQYF TGCGCCAGCAGTAGGGGGGCAAGTGATACGCAGTATTTT
TRBJ2-5 NA TRBV4-1 TRBD2 CASSLGTSGSKETQYF TGCGCCAGCAGCCTAGGGACTAGCGGGAGTAAGGAGACCCAGTACTTC
TRBJ2-3 NA TRBV19 TRBD2 CASSNLAGAETDTQYF TGTGCCAGTAGTAACCTAGCGGGAGCGGAGACAGATACGCAGTATTTT
TRBJ2-3 NA TRBV25-1 NA CASSESGRRTDTQYF TGTGCCAGCAGTGAATCAGGACGGCGCACAGATACGCAGTATTTT
TRBJ2-7 NA TRBV15 TRBD1 CATSRMTGASSYEQYF TGTGCCACCAGCAGGATGACAGGGGCTAGCTCCTACGAGCAGTACTTC
TRBJ2-7 NA TRBV29-1 TRBD2 CSVVRLAGLYEQYF TGCAGCGTCGTGAGGCTAGCGGGACTCTACGAGCAGTACTTC